Presented here are 11 T cell receptor beta chains from one specimen sequenced in a study of T cells after posttransplantation cyclophosphamide. Assay used: immunoSEQ multiplex PCR; TCRdb lists only in-frame clones, some missing. Singletons are absent from the sample, which has 40,000 to 55,000 clones. Sequencing was carried out using PBMCs. Receptors originate from a man in his forties or fifties in good health, CMV-negative, and a related stem cell transplant donor.

This clone has a count of ten or more. The rearrangement uses TRBV6-6 and TRBJ1-2; D may be TRBD1 (5 bases). Germline CDR1 and CDR2: MNHNY and SVGAGI (reference sequence). The CDR3 loop spans 13 amino acids. V shed 2 bases and J shed 8 bases, with 12 bases lying between them. The CDR3 reads CASSYAGSWGYTF. Here the CDR3 DNA reads TGTGCCAGCAGTTACGCAGGGTCGTGGGGCTACACCTTC.

This clone has at least ten counts. CDR3 region: CASSTTGTGGTEAFF. The CDR3 nucleotides are TGTGCCAGTAGTACGACCGGGACAGGGGGCACTGAAGCTTTCTTT. This rearrangement joins TRBV19 to TRBJ1-1; 11 positions agree with TRBD1. V shed 4 bases, J shed 4 bases, and the junction held 5 bases outside the gene matches. This CDR3 contains 15 residues. CDR1 is LNHDA, CDR2 SQIVND, per germline (reference sequence).

This clone occurred many times. This chain uses TRBV11-3 with TRBJ2-2; D gene ambiguous. Germline V gene sequence: CDR1 SGHNT, CDR2 YENEEA. Trimming cost V 5 bases and J 7 bases, with 20 bases left between them. The CDR3 is 16 residues long. CDR3 nucleotides: TGTGCCAGCAGCCTCACAGAGATCGGATCAGGCGGGGAGCTGTTTTTT. Translating it yields CASSLTEIGSGGELFF.

This clone was seen a handful of times. The chain has TRBV6-5 and TRBJ2-5; 10 bases are a match to TRBD2. The DNA end is a closer match to TRBJ2-7, so the J assignment may be wrong. The CDR3 has 15 residues. Germline loops: CDR1 MNHEY, CDR2 SVGAGI. The CDR3 is CASRGAGGPRYEQYF. CDR3 DNA sequence: TGTGCCAGCAGAGGAGCGGGAGGGCCTAGGTACGAGCAGTACTTC.

This clone appeared many times. J is TRBJ2-7 and V is TRBV30, with a tentative D call TRBD2 (5 bases). The CDR3 is 13 amino acids. The germline V and J ends were trimmed by 3 bases and 2 bases, with 11 bases remaining between them. Germline CDR1 is GTSNPN and CDR2 is SVGIG (reference sequence). CDR3 region: CAWRSRAPYEQYF. DNA for the CDR3: TGTGCCTGGAGGTCGCGGGCACCCTACGAGCAGTACTTC.

Ten or more counts support this clone. The rearrangement joins TRBV28 to TRBJ2-7; D is possibly TRBD2 (7 bases). Germline CDR1 reads MDHEN; CDR2 reads SYDVKM. The CDR3 has 16 residues. V was pared by 4 bases and J by 2 bases, with 18 bases between. This CDR3 reads CASSSLGGPRTYEQYF. The CDR3 bases are TGTGCCAGCAGTTCCCTCGGGGGGCCTAGGACCTACGAGCAGTACTTC.

This clone has at least ten counts. No DNA is shown, since the ends of the CDR3 on it are uncertain; the CDR3 is the one TCRdb lists. J is TRBJ2-7 and V is TRBV2; TRBD1, as called in the table, went unchecked against the DNA. Including both end residues, the CDR3 is 14 amino acids long. Germline CDR1 SNHLY, CDR2 FYNNEI. The CDR3 sequence is CASSTSGQGLQEYF.

This clone has ten or more counts. The chain combines TRBV9 with TRBJ1-1; 7 bases match TRBD1. V lost 4 bases and J lost 2; bases outside the gene matches: 26. This CDR3 spans 21 amino acids. Germline V gene data show CDR1 as SGDLS and CDR2 as YYNGEE. The CDR3 reads CASSSSSWARGPLGANTEAFF. The CDR3 DNA is TGTGCCAGCAGCTCGAGTAGTTGGGCGAGGGGGCCATTGGGAGCCAACACTGAAGCTTTCTTT.

This clone has ten or more counts. The chain recombines TRBV28 with TRBJ1-5, with 8 bases matching TRBD1. CDR3 length: 14 residues. Germline CDR1 and CDR2: MDHEN and SYDVKM. Unmatched junction bases numbered 8, after V lost 11 bases and J lost 2 bases. CDR3 nucleotides: TGTGCCGGAAGGACAGGGATCGGCAATCAGCCCCAGCATTTT. It translates to CAGRTGIGNQPQHF. Together with reference TRBV28 and TRBJ1-5, the CDR3 gives the full variable domain: DVKVTQSSRYLVKRTGEKVFLECVQDMDHENMFWYRQDPGLGLRLIYFSYDVKMKEKGDIPEGYSVSREKKERFSLILESASTNQTSMYLCAGRTGIGNQPQHFGDGTRLSIL.

Details on this clone: Given a much more abundant clone one base away, this may be a read error. V usage is TRBV4-2 and J usage is TRBJ2-2; 12 bases line up with TRBD2. Germline V CDR1 and CDR2: LGHNA, YNFKEQ. V was pared by 1 base and J by 8 bases, with 14 bases of the junction left unmatched. CDR3 size: 19 residues. The CDR3 DNA sequence: TGTGCCAGCAGCCAAGGCACTAGCGGGAGGCCGGAGGCCGGTGGGGAGCTGTTTTTT. Translating it yields CASSQGTSGRPEAGGELFF.

In this sample, this clone turned up many times. The CDR3 loop is CASSQRLAGGQNEQFF. CDR3 coding DNA: TGCGCCAGCAGCCAAAGACTAGCGGGAGGGCAAAATGAGCAGTTCTTC. This chain joins TRBV4-1 and TRBJ2-1; 14 nucleotides line up with TRBD2. The ends lost 2 bases at V and 7 bases at J; junction bases unmatched: 4. This CDR3 contains 16 residues. Germline values: CDR1 MGHRA, CDR2 YSYEKL.